These T cell receptor beta chains were read from a single sample in a study of T-cell memory formation after mild COVID-19. MiXCR was run by TCRdb on the 5' RACE reads, yielding one entry per CDR3 protein. The sample includes around 390,000 distinct CDR3 sequences, around a sixth of them seen just once. Source material: PBMCs or a T cell subset sorted from them (not recorded which). Receptors originate from a man aged 18 to 29 who had mild COVID-19 (a few samples of this study predate the infection). Cell type and time point are not known. The CDR3 runs from the conserved cysteine through the conserved F or W. D genes are given only for firm matches. Rows may omit the clone size; those that give it use once, few, many or a size class.

D gene,V gene,J gene,clone size,CDR3 DNA,CDR3 protein
TRBD1,TRBV4-1,TRBJ2-7,few,TGCGCCAGCAGCCAAGAGGGGAGACAGGGAGCCTACGAGCAGTACTTC,CASSQEGRQGAYEQYF
TRBD2,TRBV12-3/TRBV12-4,TRBJ2-5,many,TGTGCCAGCAGCGGCGGGGGAAGACAAGAGACCCAGTACTTC,CASSGGGRQETQYF
TRBD1,TRBV6-2/TRBV6-3,TRBJ1-4,.,TGTGCCAGCACGGGACAGGGAAATGAAAAACTGTTTTTT,CASTGQGNEKLFF
TRBD1,TRBV10-3,TRBJ2-2,few,TGTGCCATCAGTGGTGGGACAGGGACGATCACCGGGGAGCTGTTTTTT,CAISGGTGTITGELFF
TRBD1,TRBV28,TRBJ2-5,few,TGTGCCAGCAGTACCCGGCCGGGACAGAGGTACTTC,CASSTRPGQRYF
TRBD1,TRBV7-2,TRBJ2-7,few,TGTGCCAGCAGCCCCATGACAGGGGGCTCCTACGAGCAGTACTTC,CASSPMTGGSYEQYF
TRBD1,TRBV10-3,TRBJ2-3,.,TGTGCCATAGGGACAGGGAGCACAGATACGCAGTATTTT,CAIGTGSTDTQYF
.,TRBV2,TRBJ1-4,.,TGTGCCAGCAGGGCAACAGGAAGGGGGGAAAAACTGTTTTTT,CASRATGRGEKLFF
.,TRBV9,TRBJ1-2,.,TGTGCCAGCAGCGCAAGGGGGGCCGAAAGAGGCTACACCTTC,CASSARGAERGYTF
.,TRBV5-1,TRBJ1-2,few,TGCGCCAGCAGCGGGCAGGGGCAGGGTGGCTACACCTTC,CASSGQGQGGYTF
.,TRBV4-1,TRBJ2-2,few,TGCGCCAGCAGCCAGCCGGGACGCGGCACCGGGGAGCTGTTTTTT,CASSQPGRGTGELFF
TRBD1,TRBV4-3,TRBJ1-6,.,TGCGCCAGCAGCACCAGCCTCCAGGGGGCAAATTCACCCCTCCACTTT,CASSTSLQGANSPLHF
.,TRBV7-2,TRBJ2-3,many,TGTGCCAGCAGCTCCCAAGCCGGAGCGGGAGATACGCAGTATTTT,CASSSQAGAGDTQYF
.,TRBV5-1,TRBJ2-4,.,TGCGCCAGCAGCTTGGATGGCCCACTTCAGTACTTC,CASSLDGPLQYF
.,TRBV6-5,TRBJ1-6,once,TGTGCCAGCAGCCGCACGGGGCCCCATTCACCCCTCCACTTT,CASSRTGPHSPLHF
.,TRBV9,TRBJ2-5,few,TGTGCCAGCAGCGTTGCTGGATGGGAGACCCAGTACTTC,CASSVAGWETQYF
TRBD2,TRBV20-1,TRBJ2-7,few,TGCAGTGCTAGTAAGGGAGGGCTAAACGAGCAGTACTTC,CSASKGGLNEQYF
.,TRBV20-1,TRBJ2-5,.,TGCAGTGCTAGTTCGGAGACCCAGTACTTC,CSASSETQYF
.,TRBV7-9,TRBJ1-4,many,TGTGCCAGCAGCACCCATGAAAAACTGTTTTTT,CASSTHEKLFF
.,TRBV5-1,TRBJ2-3,.,TGCGCCAGCAGCTTGGCACAGTCGACAGATACGCAGTATTTT,CASSLAQSTDTQYF
.,TRBV4-3,TRBJ2-2,many,TGCGCCAGCAGCTTAGCAACAGGGAACACCGGGGAGCTGTTTTTT,CASSLATGNTGELFF
.,TRBV7-2,TRBJ1-1,few,TGTGCCAGCAGCTCTTCCCCAGGGTCGGTGATCGCTTTCTTT,CASSSSPGSVIAFF
.,TRBV7-2,TRBJ2-3,few,TGTGCCAGCCTAGATGCGGGAGATACGCAGTATTTT,CASLDAGDTQYF
TRBD1,TRBV30,TRBJ1-1,.,TGTGCCTGGCGGACAGGCAGCTTCGCTTTCTTT,CAWRTGSFAFF
.,TRBV7-9,TRBJ1-1,few,TGTGCCAGCAGCACCCGCTATAGGGGGGAAGCTTTCTTT,CASSTRYRGEAFF
.,TRBV7-7,TRBJ2-1,few,TGTGCTAGCAGCGCCGGGAAGGGGCTAGGTGACGAGCAGTTCTTC,CASSAGKGLGDEQFF
TRBD1,TRBV3-1,TRBJ2-5,.,TGTGCCAGCAGCCAAGATCATTTACAGGGGAGAGGAGAGACCCAGTACTTC,CASSQDHLQGRGETQYF
.,TRBV25-1,TRBJ1-1,once,TGTGCCAGCAGTGACGGGCTATCTGAAGCTTTCTTT,CASSDGLSEAFF
.,TRBV20-1,TRBJ1-3,.,TGCAGTGCTAGGGGTTTCGTCTCTGGAAACACCATATATTTT,CSARGFVSGNTIYF
.,TRBV7-2,TRBJ2-3,.,TGTGCCAGCAGCTTGGGCCTGGTCTCAGCCACAGATACGCAGTATTTT,CASSLGLVSATDTQYF
TRBD2,TRBV20-1,TRBJ2-7,few,TGCAGTGCTAGGGGTCGTGGCGGGGGGACCTACGAGCAGTACTTC,CSARGRGGGTYEQYF
.,TRBV11-2,TRBJ1-2,.,TGTGCCAGCAGCGAAAACCCTAACTATGGCTACACCTTC,CASSENPNYGYTF
.,TRBV4-1,TRBJ2-2,few,TGCGCCAGCAGCCTACACGGGGGTATCGGGGAGCTGTTTTTT,CASSLHGGIGELFF
TRBD2,TRBV27,TRBJ2-1,.,TGTGCCAGCAGTTTAACCGGCGGGGGGGCGGATGAGCAGTTCTTC,CASSLTGGGADEQFF
.,TRBV4-1,TRBJ1-1,few,TGCGCCAGCAGCCAGCGGCCGGGACGGCACACTGAAGCTTTCTTT,CASSQRPGRHTEAFF
.,TRBV20-1,TRBJ2-7,.,TGCAGTGCTAGGGTTCAGGGAGAGGCCTACGAGCAGTACTTC,CSARVQGEAYEQYF
TRBD1,TRBV20-1,TRBJ1-2,.,TGCAGTGCCCGACCCCGAACAGGGGAGGGCATACGCTACTATGGCTACACCTTC,CSARPRTGEGIRYYGYTF
.,TRBV18,TRBJ1-1,few,TGTGCCAGCTCACCGGCGACGTTCACTGAAGCTTTCTTT,CASSPATFTEAFF
.,TRBV6-5,TRBJ2-6,few,TGTGCCAGCAGTCGGGGGTATGGGTCAGGGGCCAACGTCCTGACTTTC,CASSRGYGSGANVLTF
TRBD1,TRBV7-6,TRBJ2-3,few,TGTGCCAGCAGCTCGACGGACAGGGAAGATACGCAGTATTTT,CASSSTDREDTQYF
.,TRBV28,TRBJ1-6,.,TGTGCCAGCAGTTCTAGGAGCTCCTATAATTCACCCCTCCACTTT,CASSSRSSYNSPLHF
.,TRBV11-2,TRBJ1-1,few,TGTGCCAGCAGCTTAGGGGGCGCGGGTATGAACACTGAAGCTTTCTTT,CASSLGGAGMNTEAFF
.,TRBV5-4,TRBJ1-2,few,TGTGCCAGCAGCCCCCAGGGAAATCGCGGCTACACCTTC,CASSPQGNRGYTF
.,TRBV4-3,TRBJ1-1,.,TGCGCCAGCAGCCAAGGCACGGGATCAGCTGAAGCTTTCTTT,CASSQGTGSAEAFF
.,TRBV3-1,TRBJ1-1,few,TGTGCCAGCAGCCAAGAGGGGGGAGAAGCTTTCTTT,CASSQEGGEAFF
TRBD2,TRBV12-3/TRBV12-4,TRBJ2-4,.,TGTGCCAGCCGACCTTCGGGGGGCATTCAGTACTTC,CASRPSGGIQYF
.,TRBV6-2/TRBV6-3,TRBJ2-2,.,TGTGCCAGCAGTTACACTCCAGGGGCCTACACCGGGGAGCTGTTTTTT,CASSYTPGAYTGELFF